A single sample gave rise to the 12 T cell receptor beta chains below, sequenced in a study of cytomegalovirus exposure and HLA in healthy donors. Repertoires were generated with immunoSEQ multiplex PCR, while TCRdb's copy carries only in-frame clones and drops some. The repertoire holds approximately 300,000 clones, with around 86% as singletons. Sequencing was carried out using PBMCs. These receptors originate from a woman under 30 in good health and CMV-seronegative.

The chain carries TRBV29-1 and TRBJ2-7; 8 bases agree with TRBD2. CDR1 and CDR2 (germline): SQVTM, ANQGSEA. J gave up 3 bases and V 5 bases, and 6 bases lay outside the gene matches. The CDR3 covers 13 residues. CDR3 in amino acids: CSVSTSADYEQYF. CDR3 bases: TGCAGCGTTTCGACTAGCGCTGACTACGAGCAGTACTTC.

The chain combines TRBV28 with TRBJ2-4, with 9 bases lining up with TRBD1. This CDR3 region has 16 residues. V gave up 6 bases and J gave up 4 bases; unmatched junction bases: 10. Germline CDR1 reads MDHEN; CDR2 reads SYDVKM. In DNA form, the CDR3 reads TGTGCCAGCAGCCCCATAATCGACAGGGGGAAAAACATTCAGTACTTC. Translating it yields CASSPIIDRGKNIQYF.

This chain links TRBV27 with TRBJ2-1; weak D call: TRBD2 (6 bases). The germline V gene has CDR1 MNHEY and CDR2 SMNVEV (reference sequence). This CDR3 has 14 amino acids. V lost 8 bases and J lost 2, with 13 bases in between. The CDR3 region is CASGSGGTYNEQFF. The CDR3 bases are TGTGCCAGCGGCTCTGGCGGGACCTACAATGAGCAGTTCTTC.

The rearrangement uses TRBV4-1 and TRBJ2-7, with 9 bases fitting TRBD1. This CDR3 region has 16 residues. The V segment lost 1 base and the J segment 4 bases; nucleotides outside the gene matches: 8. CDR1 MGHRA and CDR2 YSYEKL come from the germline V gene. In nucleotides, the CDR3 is TGCGCCAGCAGCCAAGGGTCGGGACAGGGAAGTTACGAGCAGTACTTC. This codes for CASSQGSGQGSYEQYF.

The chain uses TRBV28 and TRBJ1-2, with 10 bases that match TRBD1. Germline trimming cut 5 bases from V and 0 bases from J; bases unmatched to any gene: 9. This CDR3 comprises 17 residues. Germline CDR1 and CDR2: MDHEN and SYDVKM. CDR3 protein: CASSVGTGVRANYGYTF. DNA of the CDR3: TGTGCCAGCAGTGTCGGGACAGGGGTCCGAGCTAACTATGGCTACACCTTC.

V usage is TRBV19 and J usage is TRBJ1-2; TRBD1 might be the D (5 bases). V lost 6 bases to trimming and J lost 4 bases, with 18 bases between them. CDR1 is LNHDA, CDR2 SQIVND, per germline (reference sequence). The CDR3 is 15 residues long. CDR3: CASSSVGGGAYGYTF. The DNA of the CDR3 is TGTGCCAGTAGCAGCGTCGGGGGAGGGGCCTATGGCTACACCTTC. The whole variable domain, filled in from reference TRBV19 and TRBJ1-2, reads DGGITQSPKYLFRKEGQNVTLSCEQNLNHDAMYWYRQDPGQGLRLIYYSQIVNDFQKGDIAEGYSVSREKKESFPLTVTSAQKNPTAFYLCASSSVGGGAYGYTFGSGTRLTVV.

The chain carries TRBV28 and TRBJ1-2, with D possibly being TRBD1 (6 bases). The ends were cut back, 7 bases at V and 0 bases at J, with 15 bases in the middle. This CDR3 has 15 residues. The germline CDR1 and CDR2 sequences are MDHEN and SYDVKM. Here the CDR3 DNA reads TGTGCCAGCACCCAGGGGCATCGAACTAACTATGGCTACACCTTC. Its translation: CASTQGHRTNYGYTF.

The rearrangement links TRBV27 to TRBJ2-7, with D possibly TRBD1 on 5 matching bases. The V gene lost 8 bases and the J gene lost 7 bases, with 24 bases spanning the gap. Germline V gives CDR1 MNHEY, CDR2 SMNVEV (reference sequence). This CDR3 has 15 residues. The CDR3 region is CASPSPLRVSEEQYF. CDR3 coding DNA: TGTGCCAGCCCATCCCCCCTCAGGGTCTCGGAAGAGCAGTACTTC.

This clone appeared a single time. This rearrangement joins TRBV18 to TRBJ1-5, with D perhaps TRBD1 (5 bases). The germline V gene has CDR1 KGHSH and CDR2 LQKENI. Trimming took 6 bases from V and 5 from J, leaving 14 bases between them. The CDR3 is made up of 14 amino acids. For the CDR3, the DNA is TGTGCCAGCTCCAACTCCCAGGGTGATCAGCCCCAGCATTTT. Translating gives CASSNSQGDQPQHF.

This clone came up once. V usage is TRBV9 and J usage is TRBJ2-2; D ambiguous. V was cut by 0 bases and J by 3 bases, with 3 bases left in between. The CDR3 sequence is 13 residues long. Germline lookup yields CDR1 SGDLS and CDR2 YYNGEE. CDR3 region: CASSVADTGELFF. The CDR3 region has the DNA TGTGCCAGCAGCGTAGCGGACACCGGGGAGCTGTTTTTT.

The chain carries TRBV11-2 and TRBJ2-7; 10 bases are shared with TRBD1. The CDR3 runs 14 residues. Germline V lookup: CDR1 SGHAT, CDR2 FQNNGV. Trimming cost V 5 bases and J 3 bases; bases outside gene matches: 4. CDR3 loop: CASSPRTGGYEQYF. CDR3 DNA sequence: TGTGCCAGCAGCCCCCGGACAGGGGGCTACGAGCAGTACTTC.

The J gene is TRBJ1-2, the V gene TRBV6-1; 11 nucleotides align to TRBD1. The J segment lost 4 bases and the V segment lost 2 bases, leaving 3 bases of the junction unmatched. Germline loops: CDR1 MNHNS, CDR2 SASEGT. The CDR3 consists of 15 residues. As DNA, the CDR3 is TGTGCCAGCAGTGAACTAGGGACAGGGGGCTATGGCTACACCTTC. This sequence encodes CASSELGTGGYGYTF.